Listed here are 22 T cell receptor beta chains from one sample, sequenced in a study of immune evolution from preneoplasia to lung adenocarcinoma. TCRdb's table, derived via immunoSEQ multiplex PCR, lists solely in-frame clones and lacks some. The table lists over 30,000 clones, roughly 74% of them singletons. What was sequenced was FFPE invasive lung adenocarcinoma tissue. All receptors derive from a person between 55 and 69 years old with lung adenocarcinoma.

This clone was seen a few times. The V gene is TRBV28, the J gene TRBJ2-1; D not certain. With 3 bases removed from V and 13 bases from J, the gap between germline ends came to 16 bases. Germline V gene sequence: CDR1 MDHEN, CDR2 SYDVKM. The CDR3 runs 13 residues. As DNA, the CDR3 is TGTGCCAGCAGTTTCGACGCCCGCACAATACAGTTCTTC. Its translation is CASSFDARTIQFF.

This chain links TRBV4-1 with TRBJ2-3; TRBD1 aligns across 10 bases. V dropped 4 bases and J dropped 6; count of bases not matched to a gene: 7. CDR1 and CDR2 (germline): MGHRA, YSYEKL. CDR3 length equals 15 residues. CDR3 sequence: CASSRQGAVFDTQYF. The CDR3 DNA sequence: TGCGCCAGCAGCCGACAGGGGGCCGTTTTTGATACGCAGTATTTT.

The chain is built from TRBV6-1 and TRBJ1-1; no clear D gene. Germline V gene lookup returns CDR1 MNHNS and CDR2 SASEGT. CDR3 length: 14 residues. With 6 bases removed from V and 4 bases from J, the gap between germline ends came to 15 bases. The CDR3: CASSPMGRPTEAFF. Here the CDR3 DNA reads TGTGCCAGCAGCCCTATGGGGAGGCCCACTGAAGCTTTCTTT.

In DNA form, the CDR3 reads TGTGCCAGCACCCACAGGACAGCCCTAAGGAAGAGGCCCGGGGAGCTGTTTTTT. Residues: CASTHRTALRKRPGELFF. The chain carries TRBV28 and TRBJ2-2, with D possibly matching TRBD1 (6 bases). From germline, CDR1 is MDHEN and CDR2 SYDVKM. This CDR3 contains 18 residues. The V end lost 7 bases, the J end lost 6 bases, and 27 bases lay between the germline ends.

V is TRBV5-8 and J is TRBJ2-6; no definite D call. The CDR3 spans 14 residues. V was clipped by 9 bases and J by 1 base, with 11 bases between them. Germline assignment: CDR1 SGHTS and CDR2 YDEGEE. The CDR3 region has the DNA TGTGCCAACAAATTAATGTCTGGGGCCAACGTCCTGACTTTC. Translation gives CANKLMSGANVLTF.

The V and J genes are TRBV21-1 and TRBJ1-4; no DNA check was done on the table's D call, TRBD1. TRBV21-1 counts as a pseudogene. The CDR3 extends over 23 amino acids. DNA of the CDR3: TGTGCCAGCAGCAAATTTCCGACAGGGTCTTTGTCCCTAAGAGTTGCAACTAATGAAAAACTGTTTTTT. Protein sequence: CASSKFPTGSLSLRVATNEKLFF.

The chain carries TRBV5-1 and TRBJ1-5, with 9 nucleotides matching TRBD1. The CDR3 is 15 residues long. The ends lost 4 bases at V and 1 base at J; junction bases unmatched: 3. CDR1 and CDR2 from the germline V gene are SGHRS and YFSETQ. CDR3 protein: CASSTTGGSNQPQHF. The CDR3 nucleotides are TGCGCCAGCAGCACGACAGGGGGAAGCAATCAGCCCCAGCATTTT.

This clone is medium-sized by share. The chain recombines TRBV28 with TRBJ2-3; a possible D gene is TRBD1 (5 bases). The CDR3 totals 14 residues. Trimming took 6 bases from V and 2 from J, leaving 12 bases between them. CDR1 and CDR2 (germline): MDHEN, SYDVKM. This CDR3 reads CASRTTANTDTQYF. The CDR3 bases are TGTGCCAGCAGAACGACAGCAAACACAGATACGCAGTATTTT.

The V call is TRBV11-2, the J call TRBJ2-1, with D perhaps TRBD1 (6 bases). V dropped 1 base and J dropped 6 bases, with 16 bases sitting between them. There are 16 residues in the CDR3. The germline gives CDR1 SGHAT, CDR2 FQNNGV. CDR3: CASSLVIGLGANEQFF. DNA for the CDR3: TGTGCCAGCAGCTTAGTGATAGGCCTGGGGGCCAATGAGCAGTTCTTC.

CDR3 DNA sequence: TGTGCCAGCAGCCCCGGACAGGGAACAGATACGCAGTATTTT. It translates to CASSPGQGTDTQYF. V is TRBV11-2 and J is TRBJ2-3; 8 nucleotides line up with TRBD1. Germline CDR1 SGHAT, CDR2 FQNNGV. J was trimmed by 3 bases and V by 5 bases; bases with no gene match: 4. The CDR3 is 14 amino acids.

The V and J genes are TRBV4-1 and TRBJ2-1; 7 nucleotides align to TRBD2. This CDR3 has 18 residues. Germline CDR1 reads MGHRA; CDR2 reads YSYEKL. The junction had 19 bases not matched to a gene; V was cut back by 3 bases and J by 8 bases. The CDR3 DNA sequence: TGCGCCAGCAGCCAGGGTCATCGATCGGGGGGAGGGCGGGATGAGCAGTTCTTC. It is translated as CASSQGHRSGGGRDEQFF.

The rearrangement joins TRBV30 to TRBJ1-1, with 8 bases matching TRBD1. The V and J ends lost 3 bases and 4 bases, in that order; junction bases with no gene match: 1. The germline V gene encodes CDR1 GTSNPN and CDR2 SVGIG (reference sequence). CDR3 length: 12 residues. In DNA, the CDR3 is TGTGCCTGGAGGGGGACAGGCACTGAAGCTTTCTTT. Protein: CAWRGTGTEAFF.

The rearrangement links TRBV6-1 to TRBJ1-1, with TRBD1 matching 7 bases. The CDR3 runs 14 residues. V dropped 0 bases and J dropped 6; count of bases not matched to a gene: 4. Germline assignment: CDR1 MNHNS and CDR2 SASEGT. The CDR3 here is CASSEANRGSEAFF. CDR3 nucleotide sequence: TGTGCCAGCAGTGAAGCAAACAGGGGCTCTGAAGCTTTCTTT.

The J gene is TRBJ1-1, the V gene TRBV4-1, with D perhaps TRBD1 (5 bases). V shed 0 bases and J shed 7 bases, with 18 bases lying between them. Germline values: CDR1 MGHRA, CDR2 YSYEKL. The CDR3 has 16 amino acids. CDR3: CASSQDAGARGGEAFF. CDR3 DNA: TGCGCCAGCAGCCAAGACGCTGGGGCGAGAGGAGGTGAAGCTTTCTTT.

The J gene is TRBJ1-4, the V gene TRBV7-6; D is possibly TRBD1 (5 bases). The ends were cut back, 4 bases at V and 7 bases at J, with 13 bases in the middle. The CDR3 has 14 amino acids. Germline V lookup: CDR1 SGHVS, CDR2 FNYEAQ. The CDR3 spells CASSSTGGGEKLFF. The CDR3 DNA reads as TGTGCCAGCAGCTCCACAGGAGGCGGTGAAAAACTGTTTTTT.

This clone was seen more than once but under ten times. The chain employs TRBV9 and TRBJ2-7; 9 bases map to TRBD2. The CDR3 totals 14 residues. Germline-derived CDR1 and CDR2 are SGDLS and YYNGEE. J was trimmed by 6 bases and V by 3 bases; bases with no gene match: 7. The CDR3 DNA is TGTGCCAGCAGCGCCACGCTGGGACTAGCCGAGCAGTACTTC. This codes for CASSATLGLAEQYF.

The CDR3 coding sequence is TGTGCCAGCAGCGCAGGGGGAGAGACCCAGTACTTC. Amino acid sequence: CASSAGGETQYF. This chain connects TRBV9 to TRBJ2-5, with 7 bases aligning to TRBD1. Germline-derived CDR1 and CDR2 are SGDLS and YYNGEE. V trimming: 3 bases; J trimming: 4 bases; junction bases outside the gene matches: 0. CDR3 length: 12 amino acids.

The V call is TRBV7-3, the J call TRBJ1-3; no clear D gene. In germline, CDR1 is SGHTA, CDR2 FQGTGA. The CDR3 has 16 amino acids. The V and J ends lost 5 bases and 1 base respectively, with 15 bases between them. The CDR3 coding sequence is TGTGCCAGCAGCGCCCCGGGAGACTATTCTGGAAACACCATATATTTT. Translating it yields CASSAPGDYSGNTIYF.

A few counts support this clone. Here the CDR3 reads CASSPTRPNTGELFF. CDR3 sequence (DNA): TGTGCCAGCAGTCCGACTAGACCGAACACCGGGGAGCTGTTTTTT. This chain links TRBV7-3 with TRBJ2-2, with D maybe TRBD2 (6 bases). CDR1 is SGHTA and CDR2 is FQGTGA in the germline V gene. V shed 6 bases and J shed 0 bases, with 11 bases lying between them. CDR3 length: 15 residues.

This chain joins TRBV28 and TRBJ2-1; a possible D gene is TRBD2 (6 bases). The CDR3 totals 13 residues. Germline V lookup: CDR1 MDHEN, CDR2 SYDVKM. Between the trimmed V and J ends, which lost 5 bases and 9 bases, there was a span of 14 bases. In DNA form, the CDR3 reads TGTGCCAGCAGTGCCCCAAGCGGGCGTGAGCAGTTCTTC. Protein: CASSAPSGREQFF. The full variable domain, in which reference TRBV28 and TRBJ2-1 provide the parts outside the CDR3, is DVKVTQSSRYLVKRTGEKVFLECVQDMDHENMFWYRQDPGLGLRLIYFSYDVKMKEKGDIPEGYSVSREKKERFSLILESASTNQTSMYLCASSAPSGREQFFGPGTRLTVL.

The J gene is TRBJ1-3, the V gene TRBV27; tentative D call: TRBD1 (5 bases). The CDR3 sequence is 15 residues long. Germline V gene lookup returns CDR1 MNHEY and CDR2 SMNVEV (reference sequence). V was pared by 2 bases and J by 1 base, with 9 bases between. This CDR3 is CASSLKGRSGNTIYF. CDR3 DNA: TGTGCCAGCAGTTTAAAGGGGAGGTCTGGAAACACCATATATTTT.

This clone was observed a handful of times. The chain recombines TRBV30 with TRBJ2-3, with D hard to call. CDR3 length equals 11 residues. V was shortened by 2 bases and J by 4 bases, with 4 bases between the two germline ends. Looked up from germline, CDR1 is GTSNPN and CDR2 is SVGIG (reference sequence). The CDR3 is CAWSQSDTQYF. The CDR3 DNA is TGTGCCTGGAGTCAATCAGATACGCAGTATTTT.